This T cell receptor (beta chain) was sequenced during a study of blood T cell repertoires in COVID-19. Generated by immunoSEQ multiplex PCR, the TCRdb table keeps only in-frame clones and is missing some. The profile covers 280,000 or so clones, with 87% appearing a single time and about 5.5% taken by the ten largest. Sequencing used PBMCs or T cells enriched from blood (not recorded which). The receptor's source is a woman aged 40 to 50 who had recovered from COVID-19.

CDR3 sequence reads: CASSPPSQETQYF. Here the CDR3 DNA reads TGCGCCAGCAGCCCCCCGTCCCAAGAGACCCAGTACTTC. The chain combines TRBV5-1 with TRBJ2-5; D not resolved. V was clipped by 4 bases and J by 1 base, with 8 bases between them. The CDR3 runs to 13 residues. Germline V gene lookup returns CDR1 SGHRS and CDR2 YFSETQ.